The next 29 T cell receptor beta chains were all read from a single sample in a study of T cells in Graves' hyperthyroidism and ophthalmopathy. Amplified regions were TCR beta CDR3 sequences from RNA transcripts. TCR CDR3 regions were first amplified by RT-PCR with HTBI primers. TCRdb reprocessed the multiplex PCR reads via MiXCR and lists one record per CDR3 protein. The sample comprises about 260,000 distinct CDR3 sequences, over 20% of which are singletons, and around 64% rests with the top ten. The sequencing input was blood. The receptors come from a man aged 25 to 40 with Graves' ophthalmopathy.

This chain joins TRBV24-1 and TRBJ2-2; TRBD2 agrees at 7 bases. The CDR3 runs 14 residues. With 3 bases clipped from V and 6 bases from J, the junction kept 3 bases outside the gene matches. In germline, CDR1 is KGHDR, CDR2 SFDVKD. CDR3 protein: CATSDLGLAGELFF. The CDR3 DNA is TGTGCCACCAGTGATCTCGGACTAGCCGGGGAGCTGTTTTTT.

Only a few counts were recorded for this clonotype. The genes are TRBV11-3 and TRBJ2-1, with D unclear. The CDR3 consists of 13 residues. Trimming cost V 6 bases and J 1 base, with 7 bases left between them. Germline loops: CDR1 SGHNT, CDR2 YENEEA. The CDR3 loop is CASSPKSYNEQFF. CDR3 coding DNA: TGTGCCAGCAGTCCGAAATCCTACAATGAGCAGTTCTTC.

There are many counts of this clonotype. The chain links TRBV27 to TRBJ2-1; D possibly corresponds to TRBD1 (6 bases). Looked up from germline, CDR1 is MNHEY and CDR2 is SMNVEV (reference sequence). CDR3 length: 15 residues. The V and J ends lost 6 bases and 3 bases respectively, with 15 bases between them. The CDR3 DNA reads TGTGCCAGCAGCACTCTGACAGGAAGCTACAATGAGCAGTTCTTC. Its translation is CASSTLTGSYNEQFF.

This clonotype showed up just a few times. V and J are TRBV5-4 and TRBJ1-1; D is undetermined. In germline, CDR1 is SGHNT, CDR2 YYREEE (reference sequence). The CDR3 sequence is 12 residues long. The V gene lost 1 base and the J gene lost 8 bases, with 9 bases spanning the gap. CDR3 residues: CASSLNSREAFF. CDR3 nucleotides: TGTGCCAGCAGCTTGAACAGCCGGGAAGCTTTCTTT. The full variable domain, its missing parts supplied by reference TRBV5-4 and TRBJ1-1, is ETGVTQSPTHLIKTRGQQVTLRCSSQSGHNTVSWYQQALGQGPQFIFQYYREEENGRGNFPPRFSGLQFPNYSSELNVNALELDDSALYLCASSLNSREAFFGQGTRLTVV.

The chain has TRBV13 and TRBJ2-3, with D maybe TRBD2 (5 bases). Germline loops: CDR1 PRHDT, CDR2 FYEKMQ (reference sequence). V was clipped by 4 bases and J by 2 bases, with 13 bases between them. The CDR3 contains 15 residues. DNA for the CDR3: TGTGCCAGCAGCTCCCCCGCCGGGATCACAGATACGCAGTATTTT. Encoded protein: CASSSPAGITDTQYF.

There are a few counts of this clonotype. The chain carries TRBV12-3 or TRBV12-4 and TRBJ2-3; TRBD2 matches 8 bases. J was trimmed by 4 bases and V by 5 bases; bases with no gene match: 11. This CDR3 has 16 amino acids. The CDR3 spells CASSKLADPRPDTQYF. The CDR3, as DNA: TGTGCCAGCAGTAAACTAGCGGACCCTCGCCCAGATACGCAGTATTTT.

The chain recombines TRBV20-1 with TRBJ1-5; 7 bases align to TRBD1. Per germline, CDR1 DFQATT and CDR2 SNEGSKA (reference sequence). This CDR3 comprises 14 residues. V shed 3 bases, J shed 3 bases, and the junction held 5 bases outside the gene matches. The CDR3 protein is CSASLGQLNQPQHF. As DNA, the CDR3 is TGCAGTGCTAGCCTGGGACAGCTCAATCAGCCCCAGCATTTT.

V is TRBV9 and J is TRBJ1-4; 8 bases align to TRBD1. V shed 0 bases, J shed 4 bases, and the junction held 2 bases outside the gene matches. Germline V gene data show CDR1 as SGDLS and CDR2 as YYNGEE. This CDR3 has 15 residues. Here the CDR3 reads CASSVAGQGNEKLFF. The CDR3 DNA reads as TGTGCCAGCAGCGTAGCCGGACAGGGTAATGAAAAACTGTTTTTT. Drawing the rest from reference TRBV9 and TRBJ1-4, the complete variable domain is DSGVTQTPKHLITATGQRVTLRCSPRSGDLSVYWYQQSLDQGLQFLIQYYNGEERAKGNILERFSAQQFPDLHSELNLSSLELGDSALYFCASSVAGQGNEKLFFGSGTQLSVL.

This clonotype occurred a few times. J is TRBJ1-1 and V is TRBV27; D is uncertain. V gave up 0 bases and J gave up 1 base, with 6 bases separating them. Germline loops: CDR1 MNHEY, CDR2 SMNVEV (reference sequence). The CDR3 totals 14 residues. The CDR3 bases are TGTGCCAGCAGTTTATCCTCACGGAACACTGAAGCTTTCTTT. Amino acids: CASSLSSRNTEAFF.

This clonotype was observed once. The chain recombines TRBV7-9 with TRBJ2-2; 10 bases are shared with TRBD2. CDR1 SEHNR and CDR2 FQNEAQ come from the germline V gene (reference sequence). V dropped 5 bases and J dropped 4; count of bases not matched to a gene: 7. This CDR3 is 16 amino acids long. The CDR3 is CASSRYGLAATGELFF. In nucleotides, the CDR3 is TGTGCCAGCAGCAGATATGGACTAGCGGCCACCGGGGAGCTGTTTTTT.

The V and J genes are TRBV20-1 and TRBJ2-7, with 9 nucleotides matching TRBD1. The V gene end was trimmed by 0 bases and the J gene end by 3 bases; junction bases not matched to a gene: 6. The CDR3 is made up of 15 amino acids. The germline V gene encodes CDR1 DFQATT and CDR2 SNEGSKA (reference sequence). CDR3 sequence (DNA): TGCAGTGCTAGAGACCCACAGGGGGCTGACTACGAGCAGTACTTC. Protein sequence: CSARDPQGADYEQYF.

This clonotype appeared many times. As DNA, the CDR3 is TGTGCCGTTAAAGATAGCGGCGCTTACAATGAGCAGTTCTTC. This sequence encodes CAVKDSGAYNEQFF. V usage is TRBV28 and J usage is TRBJ2-1, with a tentative D call TRBD2 (6 bases). Germline V gene sequence: CDR1 MDHEN, CDR2 SYDVKM. V lost 11 bases, J lost 4 bases, and 18 bases lay in between. The CDR3 has 14 amino acids.

This clonotype came up many times. The chain combines TRBV11-3 with TRBJ2-5, with D hard to call. Trimming removed 1 base at V and 4 bases at J, with 16 bases between. CDR1 and CDR2 from the germline V gene are SGHNT and YENEEA. The CDR3 runs to 16 residues. The CDR3 DNA reads as TGTGCCAGCAGCTTAGTCGGTGGGGTAAGCCGAGAGACCCAGTACTTC. Translating it yields CASSLVGGVSRETQYF.

In its sample, this clonotype was seen a few times. V is TRBV24-1 and J is TRBJ2-3; either TRBD1 or TRBD2 may fit D (5 bases each). CDR1 and CDR2 (germline): KGHDR, SFDVKD. The CDR3 has 14 residues. With 6 bases removed from V and 2 bases from J, the gap between germline ends came to 11 bases. CDR3 residues: CATSKSGTTDTQYF. DNA for the CDR3: TGTGCCACCAGTAAGTCAGGGACCACAGATACGCAGTATTTT.

This clonotype was found many times. The chain recombines TRBV12-3 or TRBV12-4 with TRBJ2-1; D is unresolved. V was trimmed by 7 bases and J by 1 base, leaving 14 bases between them. This CDR3 comprises 15 residues. The CDR3 region is CASTQGGSSYNEQFF. The DNA of the CDR3 is TGTGCCAGCACCCAAGGTGGGTCTTCCTACAATGAGCAGTTCTTC.

This rearrangement joins TRBV6-5 to TRBJ2-2; D is ambiguous. Germline V lookup: CDR1 MNHEY, CDR2 SVGAGI. The ends were cut back, 6 bases at V and 0 bases at J, with 14 bases in the middle. The CDR3 runs to 16 residues. Here the CDR3 DNA reads TGTGCCAGCAGCTTAGAAGGGAATTCGAACACCGGGGAGCTGTTTTTT. Its protein is CASSLEGNSNTGELFF.

This clonotype occurred a few times. This rearrangement joins TRBV6-1 to TRBJ1-5; D is perhaps TRBD1 (5 bases). With 1 base removed from V and 3 bases from J, the gap between germline ends came to 13 bases. The length of the CDR3 is 16 residues. Germline V gene data show CDR1 as MNHNS and CDR2 as SASEGT. CDR3 sequence (DNA): TGTGCCAGCAGTGAAGGTTTTGACAGAATCAATCAGCCCCAGCATTTT. This gives the protein CASSEGFDRINQPQHF.

This clonotype was seen repeatedly, ten times or more. The genes are TRBV7-2 and TRBJ2-3; D unclear. This CDR3 has 13 amino acids. With 5 bases removed from V and 2 bases from J, the gap between germline ends came to 8 bases. CDR1 and CDR2 from the germline V gene are SGHTA and FQGNSA. CDR3 coding DNA: TGTGCCAGCAGCCTCGTGCACACAGATACGCAGTATTTT. Translating it yields CASSLVHTDTQYF.

This clonotype was recorded a few times. V usage is TRBV6-2 or TRBV6-3 and J usage is TRBJ2-5, with D maybe TRBD2 (5 bases). This CDR3 has 15 amino acids. Germline CDR1 reads MNHEY; CDR2 reads SVGEGT. The V gene lost 6 bases and the J gene lost 2 bases, with 16 bases spanning the gap. CDR3 residues: CASRVQRLRQETQYF. The CDR3 DNA reads TGTGCCAGCAGGGTGCAGCGGCTGCGGCAAGAGACCCAGTACTTC.

This clonotype was recorded at least ten times. The rearrangement links TRBV30 to TRBJ1-6, with D uncertain. V was cut by 4 bases and J by 5 bases, with 12 bases left in between. Germline values: CDR1 GTSNPN, CDR2 SVGIG (reference sequence). The CDR3 contains 14 residues. DNA for the CDR3: TGTGCCTGGAATCAACTCCCAAATAATTCACCCCTCCACTTT. Protein sequence: CAWNQLPNNSPLHF.

This clonotype was counted between two and nine times. CDR3 nucleotide sequence: TGTGCCAGCAGGGGGACAGGGTGGGAGACCCAGTACTTC. Translation: CASRGTGWETQYF. The chain is built from TRBV12-3 or TRBV12-4 and TRBJ2-5, with 9 nucleotides matching TRBD1. The trim removed 6 bases at V and 5 bases at J, leaving 4 bases unmatched. The CDR3 loop spans 13 amino acids.

This clonotype was found a few times. This chain joins TRBV7-9 and TRBJ2-1; D call uncertain. The CDR3 runs 15 residues. Trimming removed 2 bases from V and 3 bases from J, with 11 bases in between. The germline V gene has CDR1 SEHNR and CDR2 FQNEAQ (reference sequence). Written as DNA, the CDR3 is TGTGCCAGCAGCTTAATAAGGAACAACTACAATGAGCAGTTCTTC. Protein product: CASSLIRNNYNEQFF.

In this sample, this clonotype turned up a few times. V gene TRBV5-6 combines with J gene TRBJ1-4; a possible D gene is TRBD1 (5 bases). CDR1 is SGHDT, CDR2 YYEEEE, per germline. This CDR3 is built from 12 residues. Trimming pared 3 bases from V and 11 bases from J, leaving 11 bases between. The CDR3 sequence: CASSWGSGKLFF. The CDR3 coding sequence is TGTGCCAGCAGCTGGGGGTCCGGGAAACTGTTTTTT.

This clonotype was seen at least ten times. The chain couples TRBV2 to TRBJ1-5; no definite D call. V lost 4 bases to trimming and J lost 5 bases, with 12 bases between them. CDR1 is SNHLY, CDR2 FYNNEI, per germline. The CDR3 loop spans 14 amino acids. As DNA, the CDR3 is TGTGCCAGCAGTGGGCCTTTACCCCATCAGCCCCAGCATTTT. Its protein is CASSGPLPHQPQHF.

This clonotype was seen many times. The chain has TRBV11-2 and TRBJ1-6; 9 bases fit TRBD1. CDR3 length: 16 amino acids. V shed 1 base, J shed 9 bases, and the junction held 7 bases outside the gene matches. Germline-derived CDR1 and CDR2 are SGHAT and FQNNGV. In DNA form, the CDR3 reads TGTGCCAGCAGCTTAGCGGACAGGGGCGTTTTTTCACCCCTCCACTTT. Encoded protein: CASSLADRGVFSPLHF.

V gene TRBV24-1 combines with J gene TRBJ1-4, with a possible D match to TRBD1 (6 bases). Germline V gene sequence: CDR1 KGHDR, CDR2 SFDVKD. Deletions cut 4 bases from V and 3 bases from J, with 11 bases between. The CDR3 spans 15 residues. As DNA, the CDR3 is TGTGCCACCAGTGACGCGACAGGCCCTAATGAAAAACTGTTTTTT. Translation gives CATSDATGPNEKLFF.

This clonotype was recorded many times. The rearrangement links TRBV9 to TRBJ2-7; 9 bases map to TRBD2. CDR1 and CDR2 (germline): SGDLS, YYNGEE. The CDR3 has 11 residues. V dropped 7 bases and J dropped 6; count of bases not matched to a gene: 2. The CDR3 loop reads CASCGRGEQYF. The CDR3 nucleotides are TGTGCCAGCTGCGGGAGGGGCGAGCAGTACTTC.

The chain joins TRBV6-1 to TRBJ1-6; 9 bases are shared with TRBD1. Unmatched junction bases numbered 15, after V lost 5 bases and J lost 10 bases. Germline CDR1 is MNHNS and CDR2 is SASEGT. This CDR3 is 17 amino acids long. The CDR3 sequence: CASSYFTGGAEGSPLHF. The DNA for the CDR3 is TGTGCCAGCAGTTATTTCACAGGGGGCGCGGAAGGATCACCCCTCCACTTT.

This clonotype was recorded a few times. The CDR3 DNA sequence: TGTGCCAGTAGTCCGACAGGGTTCGAGGCTAACTATGGCTACACCTTC. Translated, it gives CASSPTGFEANYGYTF. The chain has TRBV19 and TRBJ1-2, with TRBD1 identical over 7 bases. The CDR3 extends over 16 amino acids. The V gene's germline CDR1 is LNHDA and CDR2 SQIVND (reference sequence). V was pared by 5 bases and J by 0 bases, with 9 bases of the junction left unmatched.